The entry that follows covers one T cell receptor (beta chain) sequence. What it binds is not known. CDR1 is SEHNR and CDR2 is FQNEAQ in the germline V gene (reference sequence). This CDR3 has 14 amino acids. The V end lost 1 base, the J end lost 1 base, and 7 bases lay between the germline ends. PCR was performed using 60 Vbeta and 13 Jbeta primers. Repertoires were generated with immunoSEQ multiplex PCR, while TCRdb's copy carries only in-frame clones and drops some. Of some 100,000 clones listed, around three quarters are singletons. This entry comes from a study of cytomegalovirus exposure and HLA in healthy donors. Findings and caveats of the study: The study dropped some indistinguishable V segments, TRBV6-2 and TRBV6-3 among them.

The V gene is TRBV7-9, the J gene TRBJ2-5, with unresolved D. This TCR derives from a woman between 50 and 59 years old in good health and CMV-seropositive. The sequencing input was PBMCs. Here the CDR3 DNA reads TGTGCCAGCAGCTTAGGCAGGCTCCAAGAGACCCAGTACTTC. Protein product: CASSLGRLQETQYF. The variable domain in full, with the rest retrieved from reference TRBV7-9 and TRBJ2-5, is DTGVSQNPRHKITKRGQNVTFRCDPISEHNRLYWYRQTLGQGPEFLTYFQNEAQLEKSRLLSDRFSAERPKGSFSTLEIQRTEQGDSAMYLCASSLGRLQETQYFGPGTRLLVL.